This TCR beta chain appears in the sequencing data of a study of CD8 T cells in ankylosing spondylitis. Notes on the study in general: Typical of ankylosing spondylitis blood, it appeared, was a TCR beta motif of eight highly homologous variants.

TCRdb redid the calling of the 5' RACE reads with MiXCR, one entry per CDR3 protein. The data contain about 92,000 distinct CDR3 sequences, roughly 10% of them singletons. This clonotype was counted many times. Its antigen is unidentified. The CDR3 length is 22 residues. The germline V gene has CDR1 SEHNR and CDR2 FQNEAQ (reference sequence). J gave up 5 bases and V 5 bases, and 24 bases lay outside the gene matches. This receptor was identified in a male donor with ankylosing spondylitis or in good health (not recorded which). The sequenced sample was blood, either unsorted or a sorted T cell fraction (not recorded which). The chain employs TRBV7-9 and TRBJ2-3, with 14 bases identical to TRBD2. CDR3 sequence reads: CASSKPGLAGADHSPGEDTQYF. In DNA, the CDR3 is TGTGCCAGCAGCAAACCGGGACTAGCGGGGGCGGATCATTCCCCAGGGGAAGATACGCAGTATTTT.